This record looks at one T cell receptor (beta chain) sequence and its context. Its specificity is not known. V was clipped by 4 bases and J by 4 bases, with 5 bases between them. The CDR3 runs 12 residues. Germline assignment: CDR1 LNHNV and CDR2 YYDKDF (reference sequence). This record belongs to a study of chemoradiotherapy in HPV16-positive cancers. Some clones are missing from TCRdb's copy, which holds only in-frame ones; the method was immunoSEQ multiplex PCR. The sample shows about 12,000 clones, around 68% of them seen only once. Study-wide findings and caveats: The functional HPV-specific definition rests on just a couple of HPV16-positive patients. Better recurrence-free survival went with HPV-responsive T-cell expansion in HPV16-positive patients.

The chain joins TRBV15 to TRBJ2-1; no clear D gene. The sample was collected from a patient who underwent chemoradiotherapy. This clonotype was sampled from a human donor with HPV-associated anogenital cancer. In DNA, the CDR3 is TGTGCCACCAGCACCGGGTACAATGAGCAGTTCTTC. It codes for CATSTGYNEQFF.